A single sample gave rise to the 11 T cell receptor beta chains below, sequenced in a study of shared clonotypes between healthy human individuals. The method was immunoSEQ multiplex PCR; TCRdb's version includes in-frame clones alone and lacks a portion of them. The repertoire includes about 690,000 clones, roughly 87% of them detected once, and 34% sits in the top ten. Source material: memory CD8+ T cells from PBMCs. Subset denoted: CD45RO+ cells pooled with CCR7-negative TemRA cells. These receptors came from a man younger than 35 in good health. Some clones in this sample may be carry-over from other donors' samples.

The CDR3, as DNA: TGTGCCAGCAGCTTAGAGGGGTCCGGAAACACCATATATTTT. Amino acids: CASSLEGSGNTIYF. This rearrangement joins TRBV11-2 to TRBJ1-3; D is ambiguous. CDR3 length equals 14 residues. The germline V and J ends were trimmed by 0 bases and 4 bases, with 7 bases remaining between them. Germline values: CDR1 SGHAT, CDR2 FQNNGV.

This chain uses TRBV15 with TRBJ2-3; TRBD2 matches 7 bases. This CDR3 comprises 13 residues. The V and J ends lost 3 bases and 6 bases, in that order; junction bases with no gene match: 3. Germline V CDR1 and CDR2: LNHNV, YYDKDF (reference sequence). This chain's CDR3 is CATSSREGDTQYF. In DNA form, the CDR3 reads TGTGCCACCAGCAGCAGGGAGGGCGATACGCAGTATTTT.

The V gene is TRBV18, the J gene TRBJ2-7; D perhaps matches TRBD2 (5 bases). The CDR3 length is 16 residues. Germline assignment: CDR1 KGHSH and CDR2 LQKENI. V was trimmed by 2 bases and J by 2 bases, leaving 16 bases between them. This chain's CDR3 is CASSPSTRKTTYEQYF. CDR3 coding DNA: TGTGCCAGCTCACCATCCACTAGGAAAACGACCTACGAGCAGTACTTC.

The chain employs TRBV7-2 and TRBJ2-3, with TRBD2 matching 9 bases. V trimming: 5 bases; J trimming: 4 bases; junction bases outside the gene matches: 4. Germline assignment: CDR1 SGHTA and CDR2 FQGNSA. The CDR3 is 14 residues long. As DNA, the CDR3 is TGTGCCAGCAGCCCCCTAGCGGGACCAGATACGCAGTATTTT. This gives the protein CASSPLAGPDTQYF. Complete variable domain (other parts from reference TRBV7-2 and TRBJ2-3): GAGVSQSPSNKVTEKGKDVELRCDPISGHTALYWYRQSLGQGLEFLIYFQGNSAPDKSGLPSDRFSAERTGGSVSTLTIQRTQQEDSAVYLCASSPLAGPDTQYFGPGTRLTVL.

This chain links TRBV5-1 with TRBJ2-7; no clear D gene. Per the germline V gene, CDR1 is SGHRS and CDR2 is YFSETQ. The CDR3 sequence is 15 residues long. The V end lost 0 bases, the J end lost 7 bases, and 17 bases lay between the germline ends. CDR3: CASSLDTRSPWEQYF. The CDR3 DNA follows: TGCGCCAGCAGCTTGGATACCAGGTCCCCCTGGGAGCAGTACTTC.

The gene calls are TRBV7-9 and TRBJ2-7; TRBD1 matches 8 bases. From germline, CDR1 is SEHNR and CDR2 FQNEAQ (reference sequence). V shed 4 bases, J shed 0 bases, and the junction held 8 bases outside the gene matches. The CDR3 consists of 16 residues. The CDR3 here is CASSSSGTGISYEQYF. The CDR3 DNA sequence: TGTGCCAGCAGCTCATCCGGGACAGGTATCTCCTACGAGCAGTACTTC.

This sequence joins TRBV9 and TRBJ1-2; D possibly corresponds to TRBD1 (6 bases). The CDR3 contains 14 residues. Trimming took 3 bases from V and 8 from J, leaving 17 bases between them. Germline V lookup: CDR1 SGDLS, CDR2 YYNGEE. CDR3: CASSDSGALAGYTF. The DNA for the CDR3 is TGTGCCAGCAGCGATTCAGGGGCCCTTGCGGGCTACACCTTC.

The rearrangement links TRBV28 to TRBJ2-1; D is uncertain. Germline V lookup: CDR1 MDHEN, CDR2 SYDVKM. The V end was cut by 3 bases, the J end by 3 bases, with 6 bases between. The CDR3 extends over 13 amino acids. Written as DNA, the CDR3 is TGTGCCAGCAGTTTTGGGCTCTACAATGAGCAGTTCTTC. Translating it yields CASSFGLYNEQFF.

The J gene is TRBJ2-1, the V gene TRBV7-3; 10 bases align to TRBD2. The V segment lost 9 bases and the J segment 2 bases; nucleotides outside the gene matches: 1. Germline CDR1 is SGHTA and CDR2 is FQGTGA. The CDR3 is made up of 13 amino acids. As DNA, the CDR3 is TGTGCCAGTGGACTAGCGGCCTACAATGAGCAGTTCTTC. Protein product: CASGLAAYNEQFF.

The chain combines TRBV27 with TRBJ2-1; D unclear. Trimming removed 3 bases from V and 0 bases from J, with 18 bases in between. The CDR3 has 18 amino acids. CDR1 and CDR2 from the germline V gene are MNHEY and SMNVEV (reference sequence). The CDR3 loop reads CASSLRGVISTSYNEQFF. DNA for the CDR3: TGTGCCAGCAGTTTGCGTGGGGTTATCAGTACCTCCTACAATGAGCAGTTCTTC.

The V and J genes are TRBV13 and TRBJ1-4; no definite D call. V gave up 2 bases and J gave up 8 bases, with 15 bases separating them. The CDR3 is 15 amino acids. Looked up from germline, CDR1 is PRHDT and CDR2 is FYEKMQ (reference sequence). The CDR3 nucleotides read TGTGCCAGCAGCTTAAGGACTCAAACGGGGGAAAAACTGTTTTTT. The encoded protein is CASSLRTQTGEKLFF.